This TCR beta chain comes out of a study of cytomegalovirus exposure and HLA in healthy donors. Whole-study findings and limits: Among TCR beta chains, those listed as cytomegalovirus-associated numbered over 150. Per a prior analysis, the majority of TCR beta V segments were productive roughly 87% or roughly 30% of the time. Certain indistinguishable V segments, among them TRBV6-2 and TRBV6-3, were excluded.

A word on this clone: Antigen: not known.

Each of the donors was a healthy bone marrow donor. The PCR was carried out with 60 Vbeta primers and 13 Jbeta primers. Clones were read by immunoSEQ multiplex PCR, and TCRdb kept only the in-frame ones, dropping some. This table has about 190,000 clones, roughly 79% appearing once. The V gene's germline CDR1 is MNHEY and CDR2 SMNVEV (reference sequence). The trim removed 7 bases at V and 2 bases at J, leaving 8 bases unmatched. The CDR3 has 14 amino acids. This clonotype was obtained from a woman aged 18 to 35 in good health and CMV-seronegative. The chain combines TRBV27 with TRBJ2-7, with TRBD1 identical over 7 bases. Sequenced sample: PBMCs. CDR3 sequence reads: CASTYRQGPYEQYF. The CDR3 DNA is TGTGCCAGCACCTACCGACAGGGCCCCTACGAGCAGTACTTC.